This entry concerns a single T cell receptor (beta chain). This clonotype was found many times. Its antigen specificity is not known. No base quality information exists; no much larger clone differs at one position. These data belong to a study of T cells in Graves' hyperthyroidism and ophthalmopathy (dated by TCRdb to about 2019). Regarding the research as a whole: Peripheral blood was sampled at the time of initial diagnosis, prior to any treatment. Prospective prediction of ophthalmopathy was tested in an independent validation cohort consisting of 18 to 20 hyperthyroidism patients and approximately 16 patients who later progressed to ophthalmopathy. Following sampling, methimazole starting at 30 mg daily was given to hyperthyroidism patients, and high-dose intravenous methylprednisolone was given to ophthalmopathy patients. The approximately 100 discovery patients were divided at random into training and test sets in a 7:3 ratio. To identify distinguishing TCR V-J signatures, a discovery cohort of 95 to 100 patients was used, comprising 40 to 45 with Graves' ophthalmopathy and some 57 with stable Graves' hyperthyroidism. TCR Vbeta CDR3 sequencing of 135 peripheral blood samples (over 40 ophthalmopathy, some 75 hyperthyroidism and 17 progressor patients) is reported in the paper. The study also compared thyroid tissue and blood T-cell repertoires from about six Graves' hyperthyroidism patients.

The TCR beta CDR3 regions were amplified from the RNA transcripts. The first round of RT-PCR for the TCR CDR3 was performed with the HTBI primer set and the Qiagen OneStep RT-PCR kit. A second multiplex PCR round built the libraries, followed by size selection and purification. The libraries were sequenced on an Illumina HiSeq2000 using paired-end 100 bp reads. Turning to the authors' computational methods: Raw data were processed with SOAPnuke, discarding reads with adapters, uncalled bases, mean Phred below 15, or no exact constant-primer or identifier match. High-quality paired reads were merged with COPE v1.2.5, and unique nucleotide sequences were defined as clonotypes. Clonotypes were aligned to IMGT TRBV, TRBD and TRBJ reference segments using MiTCR v1.1. The analysis included only V-J combinations with a frequency above 0.0001, which together covered more than 98% of the repertoires. A TCS score was defined as the ratio of F50 (clonal expansion) to E x V (chaos), with BLOSUM62-based TCRdist applied between CDR3 peptides within each V-J. Welch's t-statistics and random forest reduced roughly 530 V-J features to 13, which were used in a naive Bayes classifier (R e1071). TCRdb reprocessing: public reads trimmed at Q25 with fastp, clones called with MiXCR, in-frame beta chains kept. When rows share a CDR3 protein, they turn into one entry using the most common DNA and genes. The V and J calls reflect TCRdb's pipeline rather than the authors' work. This sample gives some 500,000 distinct CDR3 sequences in total; under 15% of them show up just once. The leading ten clones occupy around a sixth of the sample.

General conclusions and limits of the study: Sample size was not statistically predetermined, and investigators were not blinded to group allocation. Ophthalmopathy was separated from stable hyperthyroidism by a 13 V-J signature model, with about 86% sensitivity and just over 81% specificity obtained in cross-validation and 80%/75% obtained in testing. Most expanded thyroid clonotypes (frequency above 0.001) were also detected in blood, a finding suggesting that blood repertoires may reflect thyroid immune responses. In validation, progression to ophthalmopathy was predicted by the model with 70.59% sensitivity and approximately 78% specificity, a median of roughly six months before onset.

Stable Graves' hyperthyroidism was defined as no progression to ophthalmopathy during 18 months of follow-up. The hyperthyroidism patients were between 18 and 65 years old and newly diagnosed, with a disease duration of less than 2 months. Any patient with an uncontrolled infection, another autoimmune disease, pregnancy or lactation was excluded. Clinical symptoms, serum thyroxine and TRAb, thyroid ultrasound, and orbital computed tomography formed the basis for the diagnoses. PBMCs were isolated from 10 ml of fresh peripheral blood by Ficoll-Paque density gradient centrifugation. Trizol reagent was used to extract total RNA, and RNA quality was then checked on an Agilent 2100 Bioanalyzer. The origin of this receptor is a woman between 18 and 30 years old with Graves' hyperthyroidism. Sequencing was carried out using blood.

The CDR3 amino acid sequence is: CATTGARNYGYTF. The DNA reads TGTGCTACAACAGGGGCAAGGAACTATGGCTACACCTTC. Recombination joined TRBV12-3 or TRBV12-4 with TRBJ1-2, with 7 middle bases fitting TRBD1. The CDR3 covers 13 residues, taking in both the cysteine and the phenylalanine. Solely the CDR3 DNA is kept, with 39 bases framed from the first base.